This T cell receptor beta chain was obtained from a study of blood T cell repertoires in COVID-19. Study details: The analysed material was cDNA or gDNA that came from T cells, B-cell-depleted T cells, or PBMCs.

Per the original methods: Nucleated cell number was recorded as an estimate derived from reference gene primer amplification. This table comes from immunoSEQ multiplex PCR, and its TCRdb copy is limited to in-frame clones, with some not included. The D gene and trimming were derived from the DNA, and the V and J assignments and clone size from that table. This sample has about 260,000 clones; less than 90% occur once, and the top ten carry 2.5% to 3.5%. Residents of approximately 25 US areas, aged roughly 18 to 89 years, made up the participants. What was sequenced was PBMCs or T cells enriched from blood (not recorded which). This TCR was sampled from a woman in her forties or fifties who had recovered from COVID-19.

For the CDR3, the DNA is TGCAGCGCGCACGGTAGCAATGAGCAGTTCTTC. Translating it yields CSAHGSNEQFF. J is TRBJ2-1 and V is TRBV29-1, with no clear D. Germline assignment: CDR1 SQVTM and CDR2 ANQGSEA. The CDR3 runs 11 residues. Between the trimmed V and J ends, which lost 7 bases and 6 bases, there was a span of 10 bases.